Following are 23 T cell receptor beta chains from one sample sequenced in a study of chemoradiotherapy in HPV16-positive cancers. Assay used: immunoSEQ multiplex PCR; TCRdb lists only in-frame clones, some missing. The sample has about 8,100 clones; 71% are singletons. Collection of the sample occurred from a patient who underwent chemoradiotherapy. The origin of the receptors is a human donor with HPV-associated anogenital cancer.

This sequence joins TRBV27 and TRBJ2-3; 10 bases are shared with TRBD2. The ends lost 4 bases at V and 1 base at J; junction bases unmatched: 2. The CDR3 is 15 amino acids. The germline gives CDR1 MNHEY, CDR2 SMNVEV (reference sequence). CDR3 nucleotide sequence: TGTGCCAGCAGTTCCCTAGCGGGGGGCACAGATACGCAGTATTTT. Residues: CASSSLAGGTDTQYF.

In nucleotides, the CDR3 is TGTGCCAGCAGTGAAGTTCAAGGCTTGAACAGGGAAGCTTTCTTT. Translating it yields CASSEVQGLNREAFF. This sequence joins TRBV6-1 and TRBJ1-1; D possibly corresponds to TRBD1 (5 bases). The germline CDR1 and CDR2 sequences are MNHNS and SASEGT. This CDR3 comprises 15 residues. V was trimmed by 1 base and J by 8 bases, leaving 17 bases between them.

This clone was seen only a few times. This chain joins TRBV2 and TRBJ2-7, with D tentatively TRBD1 (5 bases). There are 14 residues in the CDR3. The ends were cut back, 1 base at V and 2 bases at J, with 9 bases in the middle. Germline V gives CDR1 SNHLY, CDR2 FYNNEI. The CDR3: CASSEEGIPYEQYF. DNA of the CDR3: TGTGCCAGCAGTGAAGAGGGGATCCCCTACGAGCAGTACTTC.

J is TRBJ1-1 and V is TRBV7-2; tentative D call: TRBD1 (5 bases). V gave up 7 bases and J gave up 5 bases, with 11 bases separating them. There are 12 residues in the CDR3. CDR1 SGHTA and CDR2 FQGNSA come from the germline V gene. The CDR3, as DNA: TGTGCCAGCACCCGGGGCTTGACTGAAGCTTTCTTT. Translated: CASTRGLTEAFF. Full variable domain (outside the CDR3, taken from reference TRBV7-2 and TRBJ1-1): GAGVSQSPSNKVTEKGKDVELRCDPISGHTALYWYRQSLGQGLEFLIYFQGNSAPDKSGLPSDRFSAERTGGSVSTLTIQRTQQEDSAVYLCASTRGLTEAFFGQGTRLTVV.

V and J are TRBV28 and TRBJ1-2; D gene uncertain. Looked up from germline, CDR1 is MDHEN and CDR2 is SYDVKM. The CDR3 runs to 14 residues. V lost 5 bases to trimming and J lost 10 bases, with 20 bases between them. CDR3 loop: CASSPQAQAGHYTF. In nucleotides, the CDR3 is TGTGCCAGCAGTCCTCAGGCTCAGGCGGGCCACTACACCTTC.

This clone was detected a few times. The rearrangement uses TRBV5-1 and TRBJ1-5, with D unresolved. The germline CDR1 and CDR2 sequences are SGHRS and YFSETQ. V lost 2 bases and J 2 bases, leaving 14 bases between the germline ends. The CDR3 runs to 16 residues. The CDR3 here is CASSLNPMVGNQPQHF. CDR3 bases: TGCGCCAGCAGCTTAAATCCCATGGTGGGCAATCAGCCCCAGCATTTT.

The chain combines TRBV5-1 with TRBJ1-2; no definite D call. Germline V gene data show CDR1 as SGHRS and CDR2 as YFSETQ. The CDR3 totals 14 residues. Trimming stripped 0 bases from V and 4 bases from J, with 10 bases between. The CDR3 DNA sequence: TGCGCCAGCAGCTTGGACACAGAGGGCTATGGCTACACCTTC. Translated: CASSLDTEGYGYTF.

The rearrangement links TRBV5-5 to TRBJ1-1; the D is unclear. Trimming took off 5 bases at V and 1 base at J, with 15 bases between the two ends. CDR3 size: 15 residues. From germline, CDR1 is SGHKS and CDR2 YYEKEE (reference sequence). The CDR3 DNA sequence: TGTGCCAGCAGACTTGGAGGGAAGGGGAACACTGAAGCTTTCTTT. This translates into CASRLGGKGNTEAFF.

V usage is TRBV15 and J usage is TRBJ1-1; 8 bases line up with TRBD1. This CDR3 has 13 residues. The V gene's germline CDR1 is LNHNV and CDR2 YYDKDF (reference sequence). The V segment lost 5 bases and the J segment 4 bases; nucleotides outside the gene matches: 3. The CDR3 protein is CATSGQGTTEAFF. Here the CDR3 DNA reads TGTGCCACCAGCGGACAGGGAACCACTGAAGCTTTCTTT.

The chain combines TRBV30 with TRBJ1-6, with unresolved D. From germline, CDR1 is GTSNPN and CDR2 SVGIG (reference sequence). V was clipped by 6 bases and J by 6 bases, with 12 bases between them. The CDR3 is 13 residues long. As DNA, the CDR3 is TGTGCCTGCGCATGGAATTTTAATTCACCCCTCCACTTT. Amino acids: CACAWNFNSPLHF.

The chain combines TRBV11-2 with TRBJ2-1; D possibly corresponds to TRBD2 (5 bases). CDR3 length equals 18 residues. The V gene lost 4 bases and the J gene lost 3 bases, with 22 bases spanning the gap. Germline V gene lookup returns CDR1 SGHAT and CDR2 FQNNGV. CDR3 nucleotide sequence: TGTGCCAGCAGCTCGCTAAGGACTGGCCCGCAAAACTACAATGAGCAGTTCTTC. Translated, it gives CASSSLRTGPQNYNEQFF.

The rearrangement links TRBV5-6 to TRBJ2-7; D perhaps matches TRBD2 (5 bases). This CDR3 contains 15 residues. Trimming left V 4 bases short and J 0 bases short, with 14 bases between. Germline V gene lookup returns CDR1 SGHDT and CDR2 YYEEEE. The CDR3 reads CASSTTTGSSYEQYF. The CDR3 DNA reads as TGTGCCAGCAGCACCACGACTGGGAGCTCCTACGAGCAGTACTTC.

The chain is built from TRBV7-2 and TRBJ1-5, with 9 bases lining up with TRBD1. The CDR3 loop spans 16 amino acids. J was trimmed by 4 bases and V by 5 bases; bases with no gene match: 9. Germline V gene data show CDR1 as SGHTA and CDR2 as FQGNSA. The DNA for the CDR3 is TGTGCCAGCAGCCCCGGGGCGGGACAGGGAAATCAGCCCCAGCATTTT. Its protein product is CASSPGAGQGNQPQHF.

This clone came up a few times. The V gene is TRBV6-1, the J gene TRBJ1-1, with 7 positions matching TRBD1. V was clipped by 5 bases and J by 5 bases; unmatched bases: 8. The germline V gene encodes CDR1 MNHNS and CDR2 SASEGT. The CDR3 spans 14 residues. For the CDR3, the DNA is TGTGCCAGCAGTTTTAGGGGGCGAGGGACTGAAGCTTTCTTT. The encoded protein is CASSFRGRGTEAFF.

The chain uses TRBV29-1 and TRBJ2-7; TRBD1 matches at 9 bases. From germline, CDR1 is SQVTM and CDR2 ANQGSEA. Trimming took 3 bases from V and 3 from J; bases not matched to a gene: 3. The CDR3 length is 13 residues. CDR3 coding DNA: TGCAGCGTTGAGTGGGACAGGGACTACGAGCAGTACTTC. Translated: CSVEWDRDYEQYF.

The V gene is TRBV29-1, the J gene TRBJ1-2; D uncertain. Germline CDR1 reads SQVTM; CDR2 reads ANQGSEA. Trimming took 6 bases from V and 1 from J, leaving 12 bases between them. CDR3 size: 13 residues. CDR3 sequence: CSVNLGVNYGYTF. The CDR3 region has the DNA TGCAGCGTCAATTTGGGTGTTAACTATGGCTACACCTTC.

The chain has TRBV5-6 and TRBJ2-5; 10 bases are shared with TRBD2. The CDR3 is 17 amino acids. The junction had 10 bases not matched to a gene; V was cut back by 4 bases and J by 1 base. Germline CDR1 is SGHDT and CDR2 is YYEEEE. CDR3 protein: CASSETHSGGRQETQYF. CDR3 in DNA: TGTGCCAGCAGCGAAACCCATAGCGGGGGGCGCCAAGAGACCCAGTACTTC. The whole variable domain, filled in from reference TRBV5-6 and TRBJ2-5, reads DAGVTQSPTHLIKTRGQQVTLRCSPKSGHDTVSWYQQALGQGPQFIFQYYEEEERQRGNFPDRFSGHQFPNYSSELNVNALLLGDSALYLCASSETHSGGRQETQYFGPGTRLLVL.

This clone turned up a few times. Here the CDR3 reads CASSPRGTGELFF. The CDR3 DNA follows: TGTGCCAGCAGTCCCAGGGGGACCGGGGAGCTGTTTTTT. V and J are TRBV28 and TRBJ2-2; 7 bases agree with TRBD1. Germline V gene data show CDR1 as MDHEN and CDR2 as SYDVKM. V lost 5 bases to trimming and J lost 5 bases; unmatched junction nucleotides: 2. This CDR3 has 13 residues.

The chain recombines TRBV27 with TRBJ2-7, with unresolved D. The CDR3 extends over 14 amino acids. Germline assignment: CDR1 MNHEY and CDR2 SMNVEV (reference sequence). The ends were cut back, 4 bases at V and 6 bases at J, with 16 bases in the middle. CDR3 DNA sequence: TGTGCCAGCAGTTCCAGCCAATACCGTCCCGAGCAGTACTTC. This codes for CASSSSQYRPEQYF.

The chain recombines TRBV4-1 with TRBJ2-1, with D perhaps assigned TRBD1 or TRBD2 (5 bases each). The CDR3 loop spans 15 amino acids. Germline CDR1 and CDR2: MGHRA and YSYEKL. Trimming pared 3 bases from V and 6 bases from J, leaving 15 bases between. The CDR3 protein is CASSQGVARSNEQFF. CDR3 nucleotides: TGCGCCAGCAGCCAGGGGGTAGCGAGGTCCAATGAGCAGTTCTTC.

This chain uses TRBV11-2 with TRBJ1-2; the match to TRBD1 covers 10 bases. This CDR3 comprises 15 residues. Germline V gene lookup returns CDR1 SGHAT and CDR2 FQNNGV. V was clipped by 5 bases and J by 4 bases; unmatched bases: 7. The CDR3 sequence is CASSPGTGDGYGYTF. The CDR3 DNA sequence: TGTGCCAGCAGCCCGGGGACAGGGGATGGCTATGGCTACACCTTC.

This rearrangement joins TRBV19 to TRBJ2-7; the D is unclear. The CDR3 has 13 amino acids. V lost 3 bases, J lost 3 bases, and 9 bases lay in between. Germline V lookup: CDR1 LNHDA, CDR2 SQIVND (reference sequence). This CDR3 is CASSMQLNYEQYF. CDR3 coding DNA: TGTGCCAGTAGTATGCAGCTAAACTACGAGCAGTACTTC.

A single count supports this clone. The V gene is TRBV6-5, the J gene TRBJ2-7; D remains ambiguous. Germline V gives CDR1 MNHEY, CDR2 SVGAGI. V was shortened by 6 bases and J by 0 bases, with 15 bases between the two germline ends. The CDR3 runs 15 residues. The CDR3 here is CASSPTLVRSYEQYF. CDR3 DNA sequence: TGTGCCAGCAGCCCTACACTTGTCCGCTCCTACGAGCAGTACTTC.